Listed below are T cell receptor beta chains from one sample, sequenced in a study of blood T cell repertoires in COVID-19. Measured with immunoSEQ multiplex PCR; TCRdb has only the in-frame clones, and not every one. Of tens of thousands of clones in the sample, roughly 89% were seen once. Sequenced input: peripheral blood. These receptors all stem from a man between 25 and 39 years old with acute or convalescent COVID-19. Both conserved end residues are part of each CDR3. Each record gives: clone size, J gene, D gene, V gene, CDR3 protein, CDR3 DNA. The D gene is left open where the match is weak. Clone size is stated in some rows and not others, as once, few, many or a class when expanded.

>NA|TRBJ2-1|NA|TRBV10-3
CAISATAGSSYNEQFF
TGTGCCATCAGCGCGACAGCGGGTAGCTCCTACAATGAGCAGTTCTTC
>NA|TRBJ1-2|NA|TRBV30
CAWNFGGSGYGYTF
TGTGCCTGGAATTTTGGGGGCTCGGGCTATGGCTACACCTTC
>NA|TRBJ2-1|TRBD2|TRBV2
CASSAELAGRGLKQFF
TGTGCCAGCAGTGCAGAACTAGCGGGACGGGGGTTGAAGCAGTTCTTC
>NA|TRBJ2-5|TRBD2|TRBV5-4
CASSMNRLANQETQYF
TGTGCCAGCAGCATGAACCGACTAGCGAACCAAGAGACCCAGTACTTC
>NA|TRBJ2-7|NA|TRBV9
CASSARPSIGSSYEQYF
TGTGCCAGCAGCGCCCGGCCTTCAATCGGGAGCTCCTACGAGCAGTACTTC
>NA|TRBJ2-7|TRBD2|TRBV5-1
CASSLTSGRYEQYF
TGCGCCAGCAGCTTGACTAGCGGGAGATACGAGCAGTACTTC
>NA|TRBJ2-3|NA|TRBV6-4
CASRQGVGTDTQYF
TGTGCCAGCAGACAGGGCGTGGGCACAGATACGCAGTATTTT
>NA|TRBJ2-1|NA|TRBV27
CASSPRPLLIGDNEQFF
TGTGCCAGCAGCCCACGCCCATTGTTGATTGGAGACAATGAGCAGTTCTTC
>NA|TRBJ2-1|NA|TRBV24-1
CATSDWGDEQFF
TGTGCCACCAGTGATTGGGGGGATGAGCAGTTCTTC
>NA|TRBJ1-3|NA|TRBV6-5
CASSRTVSGNTIYF
TGTGCCAGCAGTCGGACAGTCTCTGGAAACACCATATATTTT
>few|TRBJ1-5|NA|TRBV6-2/TRBV6-3
CASSYPLGGVSNQPQHF
TGTGCCAGCAGTTACCCTCTGGGCGGGGTTAGCAATCAGCCCCAGCATTTT
>NA|TRBJ2-6|TRBD1|TRBV18
CASSPSPGQGMSGANVLTF
TGTGCCAGCTCACCCTCCCCGGGACAGGGAATGTCAGGGGCCAACGTCCTGACTTTC
>few|TRBJ1-3|NA|TRBV5-1
CASSGVSSGNTIYF
TGCGCCAGCAGCGGAGTCAGCTCTGGAAACACCATATATTTT
>NA|TRBJ1-3|TRBD1|TRBV10-1
CASSEGQISGNTIYF
TGCGCCAGCTCCGAGGGACAGATCTCTGGAAACACCATATATTTT
>few|TRBJ1-3|TRBD1|TRBV5-1
CASSLGDRVSGNTIYF
TGCGCCAGCAGCTTGGGGGACAGAGTTTCTGGAAACACCATATATTTT
>NA|TRBJ2-2|TRBD2|TRBV15
CATSNSGRAGSGELFF
TGTGCCACCAGCAATAGCGGGAGGGCCGGTAGCGGGGAGCTGTTTTTT
>NA|TRBJ2-2|NA|TRBV18
CASSPLTPSDTGELFF
TGTGCCAGCTCACCACTTACCCCGTCAGACACCGGGGAGCTGTTTTTT
>few|TRBJ1-6|NA|TRBV30
CAWSVGQNSPLHF
TGTGCCTGGAGTGTCGGACAGAATTCACCCCTCCACTTT
>once|TRBJ1-2|NA|TRBV6-5
CASTPGVGYGYTF
TGTGCCAGCACTCCCGGTGTTGGTTATGGCTACACCTTC
>NA|TRBJ2-3|TRBD1|TRBV12-3/TRBV12-4
CASSDRADTQYF
TGTGCCAGCAGTGACAGGGCAGATACGCAGTATTTT
>NA|TRBJ1-2|NA|TRBV13
CASSLRGNYGYTF
TGTGCCAGCAGCTTAAGAGGAAACTATGGCTACACCTTC
>NA|TRBJ2-2|NA|TRBV5-1
CASSDGLFTGELFF
TGCGCCAGCAGCGACGGACTCTTCACCGGGGAGCTGTTTTTT
>NA|TRBJ2-2|TRBD1|TRBV6-6
CATTGVRTGELFF
TGTGCCACTACAGGGGTACGGACCGGGGAGCTGTTTTTT
>NA|TRBJ1-5|NA|TRBV18
CASSPAGDNQPQHF
TGTGCCAGCTCACCAGCAGGGGACAATCAGCCCCAGCATTTT
>NA|TRBJ2-5|TRBD2|TRBV27
CASSLTSPQETQYF
TGTGCCAGCAGTCTGACTAGCCCACAGGAGACCCAGTACTTC
>NA|TRBJ1-1|TRBD1|TRBV11-2
CASSQDRVTEAFF
TGTGCCAGCAGCCAAGACAGGGTCACTGAAGCTTTCTTT
>NA|TRBJ1-5|NA|TRBV2
CASSVASASYSNQPQHF
TGTGCCAGCAGTGTGGCCAGCGCATCATATAGCAATCAGCCCCAGCATTTT
>NA|TRBJ1-2|TRBD1|TRBV28
CASSLIGGTGPYGYTF
TGTGCCAGCAGTTTAATAGGTGGGACAGGCCCCTATGGCTACACCTTC
>NA|TRBJ1-1|TRBD1|TRBV29-1
CSVGDRAGTEAFF
TGCAGCGTGGGGGACAGGGCGGGCACTGAAGCTTTCTTT